The clone carrying this T cell receptor beta chain appeared a few times. The data stem from a study of control samples from healthy donors and cancer patients. The germline V gene encodes CDR1 SQVTM and CDR2 ANQGSEA. The CDR3 runs 13 residues. The ends were cut back, 0 bases at V and 3 bases at J, with 8 bases in the middle. The repertoire was sequenced with immunoSEQ multiplex PCR; TCRdb's copy has only in-frame clones and lacks some. The sample comprises approximately 89,000 clones, about 89% of which are singletons, and around 20% rests with the top ten. V gene TRBV29-1 combines with J gene TRBJ1-1; D remains unclear. The TCR was taken from a man aged 25-40 years in good health. What was sequenced was blood. CDR3 in DNA: TGCAGCGTTGAAGAACAGCTGCACACTGAAGCTTTCTTT. Encoded protein: CSVEEQLHTEAFF.